One T cell receptor (beta chain) is described in this entry. The antigen is not known. Alopecia areata patients had lesional scalp punch biopsies and peripheral blood taken from them. The data are from a study of CD8+ T cells in alopecia areata. Study results and limitations: Elevated clonality characterized lesional scalp relative to normal scalp, particularly in alopecia totalis/universalis. Sequences from scalp samples also cover resident alphabeta T cells of normal skin.

Germline V gives CDR1 SQVTM, CDR2 ANQGSEA. CDR3 size: 18 residues. Trimming removed 0 bases from V and 0 bases from J; junction bases left unmatched: 6. cDNA serving as the sequencing template came from extracted, reverse transcribed RNA. Generated by immunoSEQ multiplex PCR, the TCRdb table keeps only in-frame clones and is missing some. This sample has about 110,000 clones; under 60% occur once, and the top ten carry roughly 25%. Source material: NKG2D-low CD8+ T cells sorted from blood. This sequence was found in a human donor with alopecia areata. The V gene is TRBV29-1, the J gene TRBJ2-6; 9 bases align to TRBD2. CDR3 nucleotides: TGCAGCGTTGAAGATCCGAGCGGGAGGCTCTCTGGGGCCAACGTCCTGACTTTC. Translating it yields CSVEDPSGRLSGANVLTF.